This TCR beta chain stems from a study of T cells in Graves' hyperthyroidism and ophthalmopathy. Trimming removed 3 bases from V and 0 bases from J; junction bases left unmatched: 4. Germline-derived CDR1 and CDR2 are SGHNT and YENEEA. The CDR3 has 16 residues. This clonotype came up many times. Amplified TCR beta CDR3 regions derived from RNA transcripts. The primer set for the first-round RT-PCR of the TCR CDR3 was HTBI. In TCRdb, the multiplex PCR reads were re-called with MiXCR into one record per CDR3 protein. The repertoire holds 550,000 to 800,000 distinct CDR3 sequences, with 15% to 20% as singletons.

This sequence was found in a man aged 50 to 60 with Graves' hyperthyroidism. The chain employs TRBV11-3 and TRBJ2-1; 8 nucleotides agree with TRBD1. Sequenced sample: blood. CDR3 DNA: TGTGCCAGCAGCTTCGCAGGGGGCGCCTCCTACAATGAGCAGTTCTTC. It translates to CASSFAGGASYNEQFF.